Listed below are T cell receptor beta chains from one sample, sequenced in a study of Tregs in tolerant kidney transplant recipients. Here immunoSEQ multiplex PCR was the method, and the copy in TCRdb shows in-frame clones only, minus some. Of tens of thousands of clones in the sample, around nine tenths were seen once. The specimen was CD4+ T cells from blood, collected before the transplant. The receptors were sampled from a human donor who received a combined kidney and bone marrow transplant. Each CDR3 is given with its conserved first and last residue. D genes are given only for firm matches. Rows may omit the clone size; those that give it use once, few, many or a size class.

d_call: TRBD1; clone_size: .; v_call: TRBV30; j_call: TRBJ2-6; cdr3_length: 15; cdr3_nt: TGTGCCTGGAGGGACAGGGGAGTCGGGGCCAACGTCCTGACTTTC; cdr3_aa: CAWRDRGVGANVLTF
d_call: TRBD1; clone_size: once; v_call: TRBV7-3; j_call: TRBJ2-1; cdr3_length: 13; cdr3_nt: TGTGCCAGCAGCCCCAGCGGACAGGGCGAGCAGTTCTTC; cdr3_aa: CASSPSGQGEQFF
d_call: TRBD1; clone_size: .; v_call: TRBV15; j_call: TRBJ1-5; cdr3_length: 15; cdr3_nt: TGTGCCACCAGTCCGACAGGGGTTTTCAATCAGCCCCAGCATTTT; cdr3_aa: CATSPTGVFNQPQHF
d_call: .; clone_size: .; v_call: TRBV28; j_call: TRBJ2-7; cdr3_length: 16; cdr3_nt: TGTGCCAGCAGTTTCCGCCCTAGCGCACGCTCCTACGAGCAGTACTTC; cdr3_aa: CASSFRPSARSYEQYF
d_call: TRBD2; clone_size: .; v_call: TRBV5-1; j_call: TRBJ2-2; cdr3_length: 13; cdr3_nt: TGCGCCAGCAGCTTCAGGGAGGGCGGGGAGCTGTTTTTT; cdr3_aa: CASSFREGGELFF
d_call: .; clone_size: .; v_call: TRBV5-1; j_call: TRBJ2-2; cdr3_length: 17; cdr3_nt: TGCGCCAGCAGCTTGACAGGATCTCTTTCAGGCGCCGGGGAGCTGTTTTTT; cdr3_aa: CASSLTGSLSGAGELFF
d_call: .; clone_size: few; v_call: TRBV4-1; j_call: TRBJ2-7; cdr3_length: 13; cdr3_nt: TGCGCCAGCAGCCAAGGCTCGGCGGAGGAGCAGTACTTC; cdr3_aa: CASSQGSAEEQYF
d_call: .; clone_size: .; v_call: TRBV5-1; j_call: TRBJ1-4; cdr3_length: 15; cdr3_nt: TGCGCCAGCAGCTTGTGGGGGGACGGTGGTGAAAAACTGTTTTTT; cdr3_aa: CASSLWGDGGEKLFF
d_call: TRBD1; clone_size: .; v_call: TRBV29-1; j_call: TRBJ2-7; cdr3_length: 15; cdr3_nt: TGCAGTGTGCGTGCCGGGACAGGGGGCTTCCACGAGCAGTACTTC; cdr3_aa: CSVRAGTGGFHEQYF
d_call: .; clone_size: .; v_call: TRBV15; j_call: TRBJ1-4; cdr3_length: 13; cdr3_nt: TGTGCCACCAGAGGTTCAGGGAATGAAAAACTGTTTTTT; cdr3_aa: CATRGSGNEKLFF
d_call: .; clone_size: .; v_call: TRBV27; j_call: TRBJ2-5; cdr3_length: 14; cdr3_nt: TGTGCCAGCACCCCGGCCGGGGTTTGGGAGACCCAGTACTTC; cdr3_aa: CASTPAGVWETQYF
d_call: TRBD1; clone_size: .; v_call: TRBV2; j_call: TRBJ2-3; cdr3_length: 13; cdr3_nt: TGTGCCAGCGGGGGACAGGGCACAGATACGCAGTATTTT; cdr3_aa: CASGGQGTDTQYF
d_call: TRBD2; clone_size: .; v_call: TRBV28; j_call: TRBJ2-7; cdr3_length: 17; cdr3_nt: TGTGCCAGCAGTTTTGGGGGACTAGCGCGAAGGGTTTACGAGCAGTACTTC; cdr3_aa: CASSFGGLARRVYEQYF
d_call: .; clone_size: .; v_call: TRBV5-6; j_call: TRBJ1-1; cdr3_length: 13; cdr3_nt: TGTGCCAGCAGCTTGGACAGTGGGACTGAAGCTTTCTTT; cdr3_aa: CASSLDSGTEAFF
d_call: .; clone_size: .; v_call: TRBV7-9; j_call: TRBJ1-2; cdr3_length: 13; cdr3_nt: TGTGCCAGCAGCTTGGGCACTAACTATGGCTACACCTTC; cdr3_aa: CASSLGTNYGYTF
d_call: TRBD2; clone_size: .; v_call: TRBV15; j_call: TRBJ2-1; cdr3_length: 14; cdr3_nt: TGTGCCACCAGATCGGGCGGGGGCTACAATGAGCAGTTCTTC; cdr3_aa: CATRSGGGYNEQFF
d_call: TRBD2; clone_size: .; v_call: TRBV15; j_call: TRBJ2-5; cdr3_length: 14; cdr3_nt: TGTGCCACCAGCGGCGCTAGCGGAGCGGAGACCCAGTACTTC; cdr3_aa: CATSGASGAETQYF
d_call: TRBD1; clone_size: .; v_call: TRBV5-1; j_call: TRBJ2-1; cdr3_length: 14; cdr3_nt: TGCGCCAGCAGCCAGGGGGACACCTACAATGAGCAGTTCTTC; cdr3_aa: CASSQGDTYNEQFF
d_call: TRBD1; clone_size: .; v_call: TRBV7-9; j_call: TRBJ1-5; cdr3_length: 15; cdr3_nt: TGTGCCAGCAGCTTAGAGACAGGGGGGAATCAGCCCCAGCATTTT; cdr3_aa: CASSLETGGNQPQHF
d_call: TRBD1; clone_size: .; v_call: TRBV5-1; j_call: TRBJ1-1; cdr3_length: 13; cdr3_nt: TGCGCCAGCAGCTTCGGCAGGGGGACTGAAGCTTTCTTT; cdr3_aa: CASSFGRGTEAFF
d_call: .; clone_size: .; v_call: TRBV6-5; j_call: TRBJ1-3; cdr3_length: 15; cdr3_nt: TGTGCCAGCAGTTACTCGGACACATCTGGAAACACCATATATTTT; cdr3_aa: CASSYSDTSGNTIYF
d_call: TRBD1; clone_size: .; v_call: TRBV28; j_call: TRBJ2-2; cdr3_length: 14; cdr3_nt: TGTGCCAGCAGCCGTGAGGGGGCGGGCGGGGAGCTGTTTTTT; cdr3_aa: CASSREGAGGELFF
d_call: .; clone_size: .; v_call: TRBV7-3; j_call: TRBJ2-6; cdr3_length: 15; cdr3_nt: TGTGCCAGCAGCACAGGGAACTCTGGGGCCAACGTCCTGACTTTC; cdr3_aa: CASSTGNSGANVLTF
d_call: TRBD2; clone_size: .; v_call: TRBV7-8; j_call: TRBJ2-2; cdr3_length: 16; cdr3_nt: TGTGCCAGCATCCGTAGCGGGAGAGGGTACACCGGGGAGCTGTTTTTT; cdr3_aa: CASIRSGRGYTGELFF
d_call: TRBD2; clone_size: .; v_call: TRBV9; j_call: TRBJ2-1; cdr3_length: 15; cdr3_nt: TGTGCCAGCAGCTCCCAAGCGGGAGGCTACAATGAGCAGTTCTTC; cdr3_aa: CASSSQAGGYNEQFF
d_call: .; clone_size: .; v_call: TRBV29-1; j_call: TRBJ2-7; cdr3_length: 13; cdr3_nt: TGCAGCGTTGAAGAAGGGGCAGGGTACGAGCAGTACTTC; cdr3_aa: CSVEEGAGYEQYF
d_call: .; clone_size: .; v_call: TRBV28; j_call: TRBJ1-4; cdr3_length: 14; cdr3_nt: TGTGCCAGCAGTTTTGTGAGCCAGGGGGAAAAACTGTTTTTT; cdr3_aa: CASSFVSQGEKLFF
d_call: TRBD1; clone_size: .; v_call: TRBV2; j_call: TRBJ2-1; cdr3_length: 15; cdr3_nt: TGTGCCAGCAGTGAGGGCAGGGGGCTATGGAATGAGCAGTTCTTC; cdr3_aa: CASSEGRGLWNEQFF
d_call: TRBD1; clone_size: .; v_call: TRBV27; j_call: TRBJ2-5; cdr3_length: 16; cdr3_nt: TGTGCCAGCAGTAGGGCCGGGACAGGACTAAAAGAGACCCAGTACTTC; cdr3_aa: CASSRAGTGLKETQYF
d_call: .; clone_size: .; v_call: TRBV6-6; j_call: TRBJ1-5; cdr3_length: 13; cdr3_nt: TGTGCCAGCCGAAGGGGGGGCTTGGAGCCCCAGCATTTT; cdr3_aa: CASRRGGLEPQHF
d_call: TRBD1; clone_size: once; v_call: TRBV5-8; j_call: TRBJ2-2; cdr3_length: 15; cdr3_nt: TGTGCCAGCAGCCTCCGGACAGGGGCGGTCGGGGAGCTGTTTTTT; cdr3_aa: CASSLRTGAVGELFF
d_call: TRBD2; clone_size: .; v_call: TRBV10-2; j_call: TRBJ2-7; cdr3_length: 14; cdr3_nt: TGCGCCAGCAGTGAGACTAGCGGGAGGGATGAGCAGTACTTC; cdr3_aa: CASSETSGRDEQYF
d_call: .; clone_size: .; v_call: TRBV6-6; j_call: TRBJ2-1; cdr3_length: 13; cdr3_nt: TGTGCCAGCAGCCCAGGCCCCTACAATGAGCAGTTCTTC; cdr3_aa: CASSPGPYNEQFF
d_call: TRBD1; clone_size: .; v_call: TRBV7-9; j_call: TRBJ1-1; cdr3_length: 15; cdr3_nt: TGTGCCAGCAGCCCGGGGACAGGGGGTGAAACTGAAGCTTTCTTT; cdr3_aa: CASSPGTGGETEAFF
d_call: TRBD1; clone_size: .; v_call: TRBV6-1; j_call: TRBJ1-2; cdr3_length: 13; cdr3_nt: TGTGCCAGCAGTGAAGCCTACAGGGGTGGCTACACCTTC; cdr3_aa: CASSEAYRGGYTF
d_call: .; clone_size: .; v_call: TRBV27; j_call: TRBJ2-2; cdr3_length: 18; cdr3_nt: TGTGCCAGCAGCTATACATCTGCCGACAGGCGGAACACCGGGGAGCTGTTTTTT; cdr3_aa: CASSYTSADRRNTGELFF
d_call: .; clone_size: .; v_call: TRBV5-1; j_call: TRBJ2-1; cdr3_length: 13; cdr3_nt: TGCGCCAGCAGCTTGGGCCAGGGCAATGAGCAGTTCTTC; cdr3_aa: CASSLGQGNEQFF
d_call: .; clone_size: .; v_call: TRBV6-5; j_call: TRBJ1-1; cdr3_length: 15; cdr3_nt: TGTGCCAGCAGTGCCGGGGGAGGTCTGAACACTGAAGCTTTCTTT; cdr3_aa: CASSAGGGLNTEAFF
d_call: .; clone_size: once; v_call: TRBV7-3; j_call: TRBJ2-4; cdr3_length: 15; cdr3_nt: TGTGCCAGCAGCTCCAGGGGAGTGTACAAAAACATTCAGTACTTC; cdr3_aa: CASSSRGVYKNIQYF
d_call: .; clone_size: .; v_call: TRBV5-1; j_call: TRBJ2-2; cdr3_length: 14; cdr3_nt: TGCGCCAGCACCAGGGGGGATAACACCGGGGAGCTGTTTTTT; cdr3_aa: CASTRGDNTGELFF
d_call: TRBD1; clone_size: .; v_call: TRBV6-1; j_call: TRBJ1-5; cdr3_length: 15; cdr3_nt: TGTGCCAGCAGTCCGAGGGGGACAGACAATCAGCCCCAGCATTTT; cdr3_aa: CASSPRGTDNQPQHF
d_call: .; clone_size: once; v_call: TRBV10-1; j_call: TRBJ2-3; cdr3_length: 14; cdr3_nt: TGCGCCAGCAGTCTAGGGGCTGGCACAGATACGCAGTATTTT; cdr3_aa: CASSLGAGTDTQYF
d_call: TRBD1; clone_size: .; v_call: TRBV4-2; j_call: TRBJ1-2; cdr3_length: 16; cdr3_nt: TGTGCCAGCAGCCAACCTAGCGACAGGGTGATAGATGGCTACACCTTC; cdr3_aa: CASSQPSDRVIDGYTF
d_call: TRBD2; clone_size: .; v_call: TRBV28; j_call: TRBJ2-3; cdr3_length: 15; cdr3_nt: TGTGCCAGCAGTTTAAGGGCTAGCGGGACAGATACGCAGTATTTT; cdr3_aa: CASSLRASGTDTQYF
d_call: TRBD2; clone_size: .; v_call: TRBV28; j_call: TRBJ2-7; cdr3_length: 15; cdr3_nt: TGTGCCAGCAGTTTTGTTGATAGCGGGTCCTACGAGCAGTACTTC; cdr3_aa: CASSFVDSGSYEQYF
d_call: TRBD1; clone_size: .; v_call: TRBV4-3; j_call: TRBJ2-2; cdr3_length: 15; cdr3_nt: TGCGCCAGCAGCTCACAGGGGGCGAACACCGGGGAGCTGTTTTTT; cdr3_aa: CASSSQGANTGELFF
d_call: .; clone_size: .; v_call: TRBV11-3; j_call: TRBJ2-2; cdr3_length: 14; cdr3_nt: TGTGCCAGCAGCTTAGCCACGAACACCGGGGAGCTGTTTTTT; cdr3_aa: CASSLATNTGELFF
d_call: .; clone_size: .; v_call: TRBV27; j_call: TRBJ1-4; cdr3_length: 14; cdr3_nt: TGTGCCAGCTCTTCAGAGGCCGTGAAAGAAAAACTGTTTTTT; cdr3_aa: CASSSEAVKEKLFF
d_call: .; clone_size: .; v_call: TRBV28; j_call: TRBJ2-7; cdr3_length: 15; cdr3_nt: TGTGCCAGCAGTATGCCTTCGGGGGGACACTACGAGCAGTACTTC; cdr3_aa: CASSMPSGGHYEQYF
d_call: TRBD1; clone_size: .; v_call: TRBV28; j_call: TRBJ1-5; cdr3_length: 15; cdr3_nt: TGTGCCAGCAGTTTGATACAGGGGGGCGATCAGCCCCAGCATTTT; cdr3_aa: CASSLIQGGDQPQHF
d_call: .; clone_size: .; v_call: TRBV30; j_call: TRBJ2-6; cdr3_length: 14; cdr3_nt: TGTGCCTCACAACAGGTCTCTGGGGCCAACGTCCTGACTTTC; cdr3_aa: CASQQVSGANVLTF
d_call: TRBD1; clone_size: .; v_call: TRBV6-5; j_call: TRBJ2-7; cdr3_length: 15; cdr3_nt: TGTGCCAGCCGCCGGAAGGGGGCGAGCTCCTACGAGCAGTACTTC; cdr3_aa: CASRRKGASSYEQYF